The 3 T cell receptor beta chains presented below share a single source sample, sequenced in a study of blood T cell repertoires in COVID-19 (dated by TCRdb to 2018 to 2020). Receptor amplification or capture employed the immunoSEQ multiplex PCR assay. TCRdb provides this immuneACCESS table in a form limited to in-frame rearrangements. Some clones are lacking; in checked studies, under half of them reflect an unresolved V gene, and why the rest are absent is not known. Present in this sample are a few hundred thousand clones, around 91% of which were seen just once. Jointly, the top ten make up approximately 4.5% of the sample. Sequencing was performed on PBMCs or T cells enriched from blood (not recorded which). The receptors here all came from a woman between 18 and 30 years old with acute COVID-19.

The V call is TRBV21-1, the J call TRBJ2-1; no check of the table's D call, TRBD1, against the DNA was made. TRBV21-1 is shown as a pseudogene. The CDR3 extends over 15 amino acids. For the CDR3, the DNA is TGTGCCAGCAGCGGGGGGACAGTCTCCTACAATGAGCAGTTCTTC. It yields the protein CASSGGTVSYNEQFF.

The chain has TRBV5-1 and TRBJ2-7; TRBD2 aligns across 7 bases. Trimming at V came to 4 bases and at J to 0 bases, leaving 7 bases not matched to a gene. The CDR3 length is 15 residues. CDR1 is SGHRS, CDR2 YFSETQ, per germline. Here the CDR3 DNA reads TGCGCCAGCAGCCTTGGGACTACGGGCTCCTACGAGCAGTACTTC. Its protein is CASSLGTTGSYEQYF.

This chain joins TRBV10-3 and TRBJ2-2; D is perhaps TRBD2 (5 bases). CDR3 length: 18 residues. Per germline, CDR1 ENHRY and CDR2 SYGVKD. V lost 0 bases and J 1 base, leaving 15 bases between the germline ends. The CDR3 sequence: CAISESFGEARNTGELFF. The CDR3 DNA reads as TGTGCCATCAGTGAGTCGTTCGGGGAAGCAAGGAACACCGGGGAGCTGTTTTTT.